This T cell receptor beta chain was obtained from a study of T cells after yellow fever vaccination. This clonotype was counted at least ten times. This CDR3 is 13 amino acids long. V shed 4 bases, J shed 4 bases, and the junction held 1 base outside the gene matches. Germline V lookup: CDR1 DFQATT, CDR2 SNEGSKA (reference sequence). Production of TCR cDNA was by 5'RACE template switching, which also added a universal primer site and UMIs. TCRdb re-called the 5' RACE reads with MiXCR, one entry per CDR3 protein. The sample shows fewer than 350,000 distinct CDR3 sequences, roughly 4% of them seen only once.

This clonotype was sampled from a man aged 18 to 30 who received the YFV17D yellow fever vaccine. The chain links TRBV20-1 to TRBJ2-2, with 9 bases that match TRBD1. The source was PBMCs, collected on the day of the yellow fever booster vaccination. The DNA for the CDR3 is TGCAGTGCTATACAGGGGGCCACCGGGGAGCTGTTTTTT. It specifies CSAIQGATGELFF.